This T cell receptor beta chain was sequenced for a study of PD-1 blockade in classical Hodgkin lymphoma. About the research overall: Once every 2 weeks, patients received intravenous nivolumab at 3 mg/kg.

Worth noting for this clone: Its antigen is currently unknown.

Notes on the study in general: Lower baseline TCR diversity was reported for newly diagnosed patients than for healthy donors. There was a significant rise in CD4+ TCR diversity by C4D1, with no such rise for CD8+. Whatever underlies the repertoire differences (possibly disease activity or prior therapy) remains undefined.

As for time point: cycle 4 day 1 (C4D1), after 6 weeks of nivolumab. Relapse was seen in all patients after autologous stem cell transplantation, and brentuximab vedotin exposure was variable. Germline V gene lookup returns CDR1 LNHDA and CDR2 SQIVND (reference sequence). Trimming took 3 bases from V and 6 from J; bases not matched to a gene: 14. The CDR3 spans 17 residues. The method was immunoSEQ multiplex PCR; TCRdb's version includes in-frame clones alone and lacks a portion of them. The table includes approximately 38,000 clones, around four fifths detected once. The V and J genes are TRBV19 and TRBJ1-2; 9 bases fit TRBD1. The material sequenced was peripheral blood mononuclear cells (PBMCs), taken before the fourth cycle of nivolumab. The clonotype originates from a human donor with classical Hodgkin lymphoma. This CDR3 is CASSIDRLADRGHGYTF. DNA for the CDR3: TGTGCCAGTAGTATTGATCGACTGGCGGACAGGGGACATGGCTACACCTTC.